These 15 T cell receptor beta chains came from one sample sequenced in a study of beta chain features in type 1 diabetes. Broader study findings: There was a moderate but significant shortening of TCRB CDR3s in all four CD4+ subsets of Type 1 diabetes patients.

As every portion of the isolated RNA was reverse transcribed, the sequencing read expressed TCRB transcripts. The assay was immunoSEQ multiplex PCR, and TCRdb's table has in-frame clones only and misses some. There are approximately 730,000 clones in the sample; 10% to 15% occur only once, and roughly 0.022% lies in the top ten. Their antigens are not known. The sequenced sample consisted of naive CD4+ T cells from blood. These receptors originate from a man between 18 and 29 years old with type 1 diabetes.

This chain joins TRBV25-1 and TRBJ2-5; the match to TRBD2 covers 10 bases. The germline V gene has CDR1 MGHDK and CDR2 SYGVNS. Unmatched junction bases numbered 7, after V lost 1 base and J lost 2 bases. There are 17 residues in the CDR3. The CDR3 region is CASSEFNLAGVQETQYF. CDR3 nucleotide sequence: TGTGCCAGCAGTGAATTTAACCTAGCGGGGGTGCAAGAGACCCAGTACTTC.

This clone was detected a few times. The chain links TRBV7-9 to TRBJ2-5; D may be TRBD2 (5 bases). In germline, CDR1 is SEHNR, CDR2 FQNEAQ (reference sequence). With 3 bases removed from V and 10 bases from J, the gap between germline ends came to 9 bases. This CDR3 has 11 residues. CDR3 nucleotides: TGTGCCAGCAGCTTGGTCGGGGACCAGTACTTC. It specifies CASSLVGDQYF.

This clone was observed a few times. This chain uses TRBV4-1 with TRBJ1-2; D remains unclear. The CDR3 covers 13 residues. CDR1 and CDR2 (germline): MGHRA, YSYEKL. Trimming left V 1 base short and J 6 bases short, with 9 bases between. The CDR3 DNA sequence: TGCGCCAGCAGCCAAGTTAGGGAAAATGGCTACACCTTC. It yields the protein CASSQVRENGYTF.

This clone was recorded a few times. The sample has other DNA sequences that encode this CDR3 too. The CDR3 loop reads CASSFGGRTDTQYF. CDR3 coding DNA: TGCGCCAGCAGCTTCGGGGGGCGGACAGATACGCAGTATTTT. This sequence joins TRBV5-1 and TRBJ2-3; tentative D call: TRBD2 (7 bases). Germline lookup yields CDR1 SGHRS and CDR2 YFSETQ. This CDR3 comprises 14 residues. Trimming removed 2 bases at V and 3 bases at J, with 10 bases between.

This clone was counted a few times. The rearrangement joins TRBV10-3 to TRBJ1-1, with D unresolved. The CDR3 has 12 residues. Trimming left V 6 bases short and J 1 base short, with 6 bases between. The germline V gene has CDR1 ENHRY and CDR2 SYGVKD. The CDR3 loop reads CAIRETNTEAFF. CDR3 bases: TGTGCCATCAGAGAAACGAACACTGAAGCTTTCTTT.

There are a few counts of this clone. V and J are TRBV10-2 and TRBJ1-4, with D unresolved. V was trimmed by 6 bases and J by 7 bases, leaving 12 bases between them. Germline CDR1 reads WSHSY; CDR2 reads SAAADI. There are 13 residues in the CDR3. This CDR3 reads CASSQTFGEKLFF. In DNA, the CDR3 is TGCGCCAGCAGCCAGACCTTTGGTGAAAAACTGTTTTTT.

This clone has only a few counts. The DNA for the CDR3 is TGTGCCTGGAGTGTGCCGGGGCAACAAGAGACCCAGTACTTC. Amino acid sequence: CAWSVPGQQETQYF. The V and J genes are TRBV30 and TRBJ2-5; D tentatively reads TRBD1 or TRBD2 (5 bases each). Trimming stripped 0 bases from V and 2 bases from J, with 10 bases between. Looked up from germline, CDR1 is GTSNPN and CDR2 is SVGIG (reference sequence). The length of the CDR3 is 14 residues.

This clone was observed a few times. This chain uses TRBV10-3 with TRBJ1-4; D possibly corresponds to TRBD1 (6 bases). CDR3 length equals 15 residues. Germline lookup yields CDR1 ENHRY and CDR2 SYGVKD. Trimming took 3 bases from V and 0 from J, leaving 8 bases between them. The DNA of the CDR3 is TGTGCCATCAGTGAACAGGGTTCAACTAATGAAAAACTGTTTTTT. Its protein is CAISEQGSTNEKLFF.

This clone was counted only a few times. CDR3 residues: CASSAARGNTEAFF. The CDR3 bases are TGTGCCAGCTCAGCGGCAAGGGGGAACACTGAAGCTTTCTTT. The V and J genes are TRBV18 and TRBJ1-1, with D possibly TRBD1 on 5 matching bases. Germline CDR1 and CDR2: KGHSH and LQKENI. Trimming pared 5 bases from V and 1 base from J, leaving 11 bases between. This CDR3 is built from 14 residues.

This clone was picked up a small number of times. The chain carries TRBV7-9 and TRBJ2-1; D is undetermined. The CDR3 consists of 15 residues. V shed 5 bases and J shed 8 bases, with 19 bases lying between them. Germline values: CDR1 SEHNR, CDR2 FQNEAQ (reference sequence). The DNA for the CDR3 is TGTGCCAGCAGCCTTTACTACAATCTTCGGGATGAGCAGTTCTTC. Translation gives CASSLYYNLRDEQFF. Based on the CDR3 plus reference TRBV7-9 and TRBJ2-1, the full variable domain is DTGVSQNPRHKITKRGQNVTFRCDPISEHNRLYWYRQTLGQGPEFLTYFQNEAQLEKSRLLSDRFSAERPKGSFSTLEIQRTEQGDSAMYLCASSLYYNLRDEQFFGPGTRLTVL.

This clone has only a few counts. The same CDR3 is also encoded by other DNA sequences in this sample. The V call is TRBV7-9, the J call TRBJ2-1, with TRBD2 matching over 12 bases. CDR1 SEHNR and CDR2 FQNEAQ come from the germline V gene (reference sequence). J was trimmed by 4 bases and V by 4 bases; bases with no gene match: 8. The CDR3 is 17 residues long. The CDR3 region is CASSSPWTSGVYNEQFF. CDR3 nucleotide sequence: TGTGCCAGCAGCTCCCCCTGGACTAGCGGGGTTTACAATGAGCAGTTCTTC.

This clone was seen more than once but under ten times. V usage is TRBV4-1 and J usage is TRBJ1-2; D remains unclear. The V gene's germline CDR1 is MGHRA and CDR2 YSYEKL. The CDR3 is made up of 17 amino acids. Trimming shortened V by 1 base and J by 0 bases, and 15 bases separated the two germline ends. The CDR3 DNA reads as TGCGCCAGCAGCCAAGTCCCAGCCGCTATAACTAACTATGGCTACACCTTC. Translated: CASSQVPAAITNYGYTF.

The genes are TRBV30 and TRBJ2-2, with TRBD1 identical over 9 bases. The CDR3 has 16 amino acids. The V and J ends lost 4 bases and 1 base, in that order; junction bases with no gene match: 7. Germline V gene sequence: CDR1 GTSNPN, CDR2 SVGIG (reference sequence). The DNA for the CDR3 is TGTGCCTGGACTTTACAGGGGGCTGGGAACACCGGGGAGCTGTTTTTT. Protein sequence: CAWTLQGAGNTGELFF.

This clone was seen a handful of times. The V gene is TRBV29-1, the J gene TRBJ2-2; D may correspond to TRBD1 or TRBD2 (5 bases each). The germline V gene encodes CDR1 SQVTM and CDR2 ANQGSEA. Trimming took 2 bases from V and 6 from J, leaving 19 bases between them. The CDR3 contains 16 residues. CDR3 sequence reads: CSVEKSGTLGPGELFF. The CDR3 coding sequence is TGCAGCGTTGAAAAATCCGGGACCCTAGGTCCCGGGGAGCTGTTTTTT.

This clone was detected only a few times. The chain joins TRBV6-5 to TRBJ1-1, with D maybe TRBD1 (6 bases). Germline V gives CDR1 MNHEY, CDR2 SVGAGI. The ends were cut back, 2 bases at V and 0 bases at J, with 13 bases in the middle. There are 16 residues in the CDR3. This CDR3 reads CASSYHHGQMNTEAFF. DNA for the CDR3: TGTGCCAGCAGTTACCACCACGGACAGATGAACACTGAAGCTTTCTTT.